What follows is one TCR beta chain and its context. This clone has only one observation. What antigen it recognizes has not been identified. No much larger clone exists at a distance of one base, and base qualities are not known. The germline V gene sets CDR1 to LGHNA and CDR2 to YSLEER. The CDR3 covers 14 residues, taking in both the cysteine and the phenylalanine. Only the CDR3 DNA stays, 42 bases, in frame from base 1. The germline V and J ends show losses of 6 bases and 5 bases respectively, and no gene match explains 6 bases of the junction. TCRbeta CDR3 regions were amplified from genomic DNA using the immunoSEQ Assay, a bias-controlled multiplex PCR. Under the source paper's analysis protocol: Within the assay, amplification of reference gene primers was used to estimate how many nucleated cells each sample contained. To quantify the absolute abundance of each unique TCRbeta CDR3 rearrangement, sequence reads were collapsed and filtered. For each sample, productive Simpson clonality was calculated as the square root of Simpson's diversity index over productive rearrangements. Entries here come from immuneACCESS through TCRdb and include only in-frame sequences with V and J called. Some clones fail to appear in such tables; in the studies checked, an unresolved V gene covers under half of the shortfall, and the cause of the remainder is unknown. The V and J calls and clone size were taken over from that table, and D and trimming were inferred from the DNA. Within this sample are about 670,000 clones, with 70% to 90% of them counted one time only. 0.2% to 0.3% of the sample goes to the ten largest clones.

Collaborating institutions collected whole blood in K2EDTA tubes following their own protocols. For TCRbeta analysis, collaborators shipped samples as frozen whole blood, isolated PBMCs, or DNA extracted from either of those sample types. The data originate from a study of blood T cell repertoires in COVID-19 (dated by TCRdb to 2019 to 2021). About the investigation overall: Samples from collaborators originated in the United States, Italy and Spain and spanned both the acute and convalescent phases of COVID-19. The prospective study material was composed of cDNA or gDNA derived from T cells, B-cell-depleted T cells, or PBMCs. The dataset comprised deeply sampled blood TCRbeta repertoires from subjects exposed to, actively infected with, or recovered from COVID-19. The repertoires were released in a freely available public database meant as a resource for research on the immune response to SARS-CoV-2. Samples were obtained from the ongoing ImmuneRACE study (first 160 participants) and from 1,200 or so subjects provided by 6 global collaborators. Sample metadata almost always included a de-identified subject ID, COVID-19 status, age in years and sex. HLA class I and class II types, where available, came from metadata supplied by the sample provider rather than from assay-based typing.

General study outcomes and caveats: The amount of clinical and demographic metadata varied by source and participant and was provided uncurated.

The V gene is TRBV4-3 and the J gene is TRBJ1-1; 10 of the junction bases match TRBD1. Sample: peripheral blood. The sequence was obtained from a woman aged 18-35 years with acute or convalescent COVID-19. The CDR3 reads CASSRDRGLTEAFF. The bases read TGCGCCAGCAGTCGTGACAGGGGGCTAACTGAAGCTTTCTTT.